The rows below give T cell receptor beta chains drawn from one sample of a study of blood T cell repertoires in COVID-19. The data were produced by immunoSEQ multiplex PCR, yet TCRdb's version contains in-frame clones alone and is incomplete. The profile covers about 100,000 clones, with about 78% appearing a single time and around 9% taken by the ten largest. The specimen sequenced was peripheral blood. The origin of the receptors is a man aged 50 to 60 who had recovered from COVID-19. The CDR3 runs from the conserved cysteine through the conserved F or W. Only part of the rows carry a size: once, few, many, or a class if the clone is expanded.

j_call | clone_size | v_call | cdr3_aa
TRBJ2-5 | once | TRBV25-1 | CATGLAGKETQYF
TRBJ2-1 | . | TRBV5-1 | CASSLPSGDYNEQFF
TRBJ2-4 | once | TRBV5-8 | CASSSKLWTGLAENIQYF
TRBJ2-3 | few | TRBV10-3 | CAISSGAGDTQYF
TRBJ2-7 | . | TRBV3-1/TRBV3-2 | CASSQGRGSDEQYF
TRBJ2-3 | . | TRBV10-3 | CAIKGQGDTTDTQYF
TRBJ1-6 | medium-sized | TRBV19 | CASSPNRGQNSPLHF
TRBJ1-1 | . | TRBV19 | CASSLDRQNTEAFF
TRBJ2-7 | . | TRBV10-3 | CATYSGGASYEQYF
TRBJ2-3 | . | TRBV6-6 | CASSRSGTGGTDTQYF
TRBJ2-3 | once | TRBV14 | CASRRRDRITDTQYF
TRBJ2-1 | . | TRBV5-6 | CASSPGGAGVANEQFF
TRBJ1-6 | . | TRBV3-1/TRBV3-2 | CASRRDRGSPLHF
TRBJ2-7 | . | TRBV5-1 | CASSFLGSRDRNEQYF
TRBJ2-5 | . | TRBV20-1 | CSASVATSGRGKTQYF
TRBJ2-7 | . | TRBV30 | CAWSTVSHEQYF
TRBJ2-7 | once | TRBV21-1 | CASSKEDGGEQYF
TRBJ1-4 | . | TRBV27 | CASRGQMVSNEKLFF
TRBJ1-5 | . | TRBV19 | CASSEAITGFDNQPQHF
TRBJ1-2 | once | TRBV5-8 | CASSFGGLGGYTF
TRBJ1-1 | . | TRBV7-9 | CASSPRAGDTTEAFF
TRBJ2-7 | . | TRBV6-4 | CASSELAGGAYEQYF
TRBJ2-5 | . | TRBV4-1 | CASSQDPGSGGSETQYF
TRBJ2-5 | . | TRBV5-5 | CASSSGGSGPKETQYF
TRBJ1-5 | . | TRBV4-1 | CASSQAQYSNQPQHF
TRBJ2-1 | . | TRBV7-2 | CASSLTTSGSWVQFF
TRBJ1-5 | . | TRBV6-6 | CASSTGLEPQHF
TRBJ2-1 | . | TRBV5-4 | CASSLSQGAKRNEQFF
TRBJ1-2 | few | TRBV6-5 | CASHRPGGANYGYTF
TRBJ1-1 | . | TRBV7-3 | CASRRQGVGRNTEAFF
TRBJ1-2 | . | TRBV19 | CASSSGDRSGYTF
TRBJ2-7 | . | TRBV20-1 | CSASWDTSYEQYF
TRBJ2-7 | . | TRBV5-4 | CASSAATSGAYEQYF